This TCR beta chain was sequenced in a study of read filtering for tumor transcriptome and immune sequencing. Study context: Revised staging placed fewer than ten patients in R-ISS I, about 16 in II, 7 in III.

The library was built from about 370 ng RNA with molecular barcoded adaptors for alpha/delta and beta/gamma chains. TCRdb fed the reads into MiXCR, producing one record per CDR3 protein. The sample has 85,000 to 100,000 distinct CDR3 sequences, about 22% seen once. The length of the CDR3 is 12 residues. Trimming took off 6 bases at V and 6 bases at J, with 9 bases between the two ends. Germline V lookup: CDR1 SEHNR, CDR2 FQNEAQ (reference sequence). Study-wide findings and caveats: IR-seq and RNA-seq agreed better without single-read clonotypes.

Comment on this clonotype: What it binds is not known.

The source material was a population of CD138-negative cells sorted from bone marrow. The V and J genes are TRBV7-9 and TRBJ2-1; D possibly corresponds to TRBD2 (5 bases). The sequence was collected from a donor at least 40 years old with multiple myeloma. CDR3 nucleotides: TGTGCCAGCAGGGGCCGGGGCAATGAGCAGTTCTTC. It encodes CASRGRGNEQFF. The variable domain in full, with the rest retrieved from reference TRBV7-9 and TRBJ2-1, is DTGVSQNPRHKITKRGQNVTFRCDPISEHNRLYWYRQTLGQGPEFLTYFQNEAQLEKSRLLSDRFSAERPKGSFSTLEIQRTEQGDSAMYLCASRGRGNEQFFGPGTRLTVL.